This paragraph covers one T cell receptor (beta chain) sequence. Its antigen remains unknown. This CDR3 spans 16 amino acids. Germline trimming cut 1 base from V and 7 bases from J; bases unmatched to any gene: 4. In germline, CDR1 is SGHNT, CDR2 YYREEE (reference sequence). This record belongs to a study of OX40 agonist ivuxolimab in advanced cancers. General study findings and limits: At 0.1 to 3.0 mg/kg, CD4+ and CD8+ blood T cells expanded clonally by week 6.

TCRdb's copy holds only in-frame clones and misses some; the assay was immunoSEQ multiplex PCR. The sample comprises about 100,000 clones, approximately 90% of which are singletons, and about 0.17% rests with the top ten. The clonotype originates from an adult with an advanced solid tumor such as melanoma, head and neck, liver or kidney cancer. The rearrangement uses TRBV5-4 and TRBJ2-4; 14 bases match TRBD2. The specimen was CD4+ or CD8+ T cells sorted from blood, collected in a trial of the OX40 agonist ivuxolimab. In DNA, the CDR3 is TGTGCCAGCAGCTTGAGACTAGCGGGAGGGTTGAACATTCAGTACTTC. It encodes CASSLRLAGGLNIQYF. The full variable domain, rest sourced from reference TRBV5-4 and TRBJ2-4, is ETGVTQSPTHLIKTRGQQVTLRCSSQSGHNTVSWYQQALGQGPQFIFQYYREEENGRGNFPPRFSGLQFPNYSSELNVNALELDDSALYLCASSLRLAGGLNIQYFGAGTRLSVL.